Here is one T cell receptor beta chain with its context. Its specificity is unknown. The CDR3 is 16 residues long. CDR1 is MDHEN and CDR2 is SYDVKM in the germline V gene. V lost 4 bases, J lost 4 bases, and 11 bases stayed unmatched. The sample originates from a study of shared clonotypes between healthy human individuals. Study-level background: Three plates each covered CD4 naive and memory; CD8 naive two, CD8 memory one. General study results and limits: Among donors, the sharing of clonotypes was expected to be influenced by sequencing depth. Relative to their counterparts shared across all four donors, non-shared clonotypes exhibited diminished generation probabilities.

The method was immunoSEQ multiplex PCR; TCRdb's version includes in-frame clones alone and lacks a portion of them. The top ten hold 0.89% of the sample, which has some 1.1 million clones, roughly 77% seen once. The clonotype was recovered from a man between 18 and 29 years old in good health. Some clones in this sample may be carry-over from other donors' samples. This chain links TRBV28 with TRBJ1-2; 8 nucleotides match TRBD1. Material for sequencing was memory CD4+ T cells from PBMCs. Subset of the sample: CD45RA-negative fraction. CDR3 amino acids: CASSSWQGARSYGYTF. The CDR3 region has the DNA TGTGCCAGCAGTTCCTGGCAGGGGGCGCGGAGCTATGGCTACACCTTC.